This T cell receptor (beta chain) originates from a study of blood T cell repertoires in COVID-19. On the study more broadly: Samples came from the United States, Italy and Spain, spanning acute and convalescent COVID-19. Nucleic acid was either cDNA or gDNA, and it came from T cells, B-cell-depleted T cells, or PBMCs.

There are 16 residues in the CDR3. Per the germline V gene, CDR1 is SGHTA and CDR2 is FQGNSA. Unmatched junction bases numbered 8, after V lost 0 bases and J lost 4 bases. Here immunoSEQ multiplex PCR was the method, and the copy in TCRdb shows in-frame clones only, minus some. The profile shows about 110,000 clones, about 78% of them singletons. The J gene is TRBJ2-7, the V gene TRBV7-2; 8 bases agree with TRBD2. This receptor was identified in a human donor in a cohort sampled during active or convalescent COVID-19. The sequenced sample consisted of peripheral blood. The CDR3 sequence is CASSLAIAGKGYEQYF. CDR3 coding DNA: TGTGCCAGCAGCTTAGCAATAGCGGGGAAGGGATACGAGCAGTACTTC.